This T cell receptor beta chain was sequenced in a study of post-analysis software for immune sequencing data (dated by TCRdb to about 2015). Looking at the study overall: Relapsing-remitting, secondary progressive and progressive-relapsing multiple sclerosis were recorded as disease courses, and subtype annotation was lacking for some patients. Patient repertoires were compared against 11 to 12 previously published healthy control repertoires from donors aged about 6 to 25 years. A subset of samples was prepared in parallel using single-end sample barcoding, then pooled and co-amplified after Illumina adapter ligation.

Broader findings and caveats from the paper: The control group was slightly older than the multiple sclerosis patient group. Patients showed significantly higher frequencies than controls for several TRBV segments, among them TRBV5-6, TRBV5-1 and TRBV20-1. When samples were clustered directly using the F measure, samples prepared in the same batch co-clustered strongly, which prompted a batch-effect correction. Compared with controls, multiple sclerosis patients had significantly lower normalized Chao1 diversity, a finding suggesting substantial peripheral T-cell clonal expansion.

In regard to this clonotype: It lacks a known antigen. Base qualities are not at hand, and no much larger clone is one base apart.

To demonstrate the VDJtools post-analysis software, the study profiled TCR beta repertoires from the peripheral blood of about 13 young patients with multiple sclerosis. The multiple sclerosis patients were children and adolescents between about 6 and 16 years of age. Library method: PCR. Sequencing instrument: Illumina HiSeq 2500. Unique molecular identifiers were incorporated into TCR beta cDNA libraries to reduce PCR and sequencing biases. Roughly 500,000 cDNA molecules were obtained for every 1 to 10 million input T cells, so each molecule roughly corresponded to one T cell. Patient libraries were prepared and sequenced with the same protocol used for the earlier healthy control dataset. Within a given batch, samples were prepared together, multiplexed and sequenced on the same HiSeq lane. On the study's bioinformatics: MIGEC handled the raw barcoded reads, throwing out single-read molecular identifier groups before consensus assembly and CDR3 extraction. Clonotype tables were post-analysed with VDJtools, and diversity was normalized by down-sampling all datasets to the smallest sample size. Repertoire overlap clustering matched CDR3 amino acid but not nucleotide sequences to correct batch-related cross-sample contamination. TCRdb cleaned the public reads at Q25 with fastp, built clones with MiXCR and kept in-frame beta chains. Rows with a matching CDR3 protein are joined into one entry that keeps the most common DNA and genes. The V and J calls and clone size come from TCRdb's table, not from the authors' own analysis. For this sample the table gives fewer than 850,000 distinct CDR3 sequences, of which 35% to 55% were detected only once. The biggest ten clones account for 4.9% of the sample.

V is reduced by 6 bases and J by 4 bases, leaving a spacing of 13 bases between them. The CDR3 has 14 amino acids, counting the end cysteine and phenylalanine. The sequence is cut down to CDR3 DNA, 42 bases in frame from base 1. This clonotype originated in a girl aged 5-17 years with multiple sclerosis. The sequencing sample was made of blood. The V gene is TRBV12-3 or TRBV12-4 and the J gene is TRBJ2-1; a tentative D match to TRBD2 spans 7 bases. The CDR3 amino acid sequence is: CASSWGGGYNEQFF. The nucleotide sequence reads as follows: TGTGCCAGCAGCTGGGGAGGGGGGTACAATGAGCAGTTCTTC.